This entry lists 28 T cell receptor beta chains sequenced from one sample in a study of T cell responses to AZD1222 COVID-19 vaccine. Clones were read by immunoSEQ multiplex PCR, and TCRdb kept only the in-frame ones, dropping some. The sample has under 80,000 clones; approximately 88% are singletons. This specimen consisted of peripheral blood, obtained on day 0 of AZD1222 vaccination. These receptors all come from an adult in good health.

The chain uses TRBV12-3 or TRBV12-4 and TRBJ2-5; D is unclear. V was cut by 2 bases and J by 5 bases, with 6 bases left in between. CDR3 length equals 12 residues. The CDR3 sequence: CASSLSVETQYF. Here the CDR3 DNA reads TGTGCCAGCAGTTTATCAGTTGAGACCCAGTACTTC.

The V gene is TRBV7-2, the J gene TRBJ2-2; 7 bases are a match to TRBD1. The germline V gene encodes CDR1 SGHTA and CDR2 FQGNSA. This CDR3 has 16 residues. After removal of 1 base from V and 3 bases from J, the junction contained 5 bases not matched to a gene. CDR3 sequence (DNA): TGTGCCAGCAGCTTAGGGAGGACAGGCTACACCGGGGAGCTGTTTTTT. This codes for CASSLGRTGYTGELFF.

The chain links TRBV10-3 to TRBJ1-1; tentative D call: TRBD1 (6 bases). V shed 11 bases and J shed 5 bases, with 9 bases lying between them. The CDR3 is 10 amino acids. Germline CDR1 ENHRY, CDR2 SYGVKD. In DNA form, the CDR3 reads TGTGCCGTAAGGGGGACTGAAGCTTTCTTT. The encoded protein is CAVRGTEAFF.

The CDR3 sequence is CASSLVPQVFGSGANVLTF. DNA of the CDR3: TGTGCCAGCAGCTTAGTTCCACAGGTGTTTGGCTCTGGGGCCAACGTCCTGACTTTC. The rearrangement joins TRBV11-2 to TRBJ2-6, with a possible D match to TRBD1 (5 bases). V gave up 1 base and J gave up 0 bases, with 16 bases separating them. The V gene's germline CDR1 is SGHAT and CDR2 FQNNGV. This CDR3 has 19 amino acids.

This chain connects TRBV4-2 to TRBJ2-5; TRBD2 matches at 10 bases. The CDR3 has 15 amino acids. Germline lookup yields CDR1 LGHNA and CDR2 YNFKEQ. V was clipped by 0 bases and J by 4 bases; unmatched bases: 2. CDR3 amino acids: CASSQERLAGETQYF. The CDR3, as DNA: TGTGCCAGCAGCCAAGAAAGACTAGCGGGAGAGACCCAGTACTTC.

The count of this clone is one. The chain links TRBV3-1 (or the pseudogene TRBV3-2) to TRBJ2-5, with D possibly TRBD1 on 5 matching bases. The CDR3 extends over 14 amino acids. The V end lost 1 base, the J end lost 2 bases, and 8 bases lay between the germline ends. Per the germline V gene, CDR1 is LGHDT and CDR2 is YNNKEL (reference sequence). CDR3 coding DNA: TGTGCCAGCAGCCAAGGGACATTTCAAGAGACCCAGTACTTC. This gives the protein CASSQGTFQETQYF.

The chain couples TRBV20-1 to TRBJ2-7; 7 bases fit TRBD1. The V segment lost 4 bases and the J segment 3 bases; nucleotides outside the gene matches: 0. The V gene's germline CDR1 is DFQATT and CDR2 SNEGSKA (reference sequence). The CDR3 runs to 11 residues. Here the CDR3 reads CSATGGYEQYF. Written as DNA, the CDR3 is TGCAGTGCTACAGGGGGCTACGAGCAGTACTTC.

The gene calls are TRBV27 and TRBJ1-1, with D unclear. With 1 base removed from V and 1 base from J, the gap between germline ends came to 7 bases. Looked up from germline, CDR1 is MNHEY and CDR2 is SMNVEV (reference sequence). The CDR3 loop spans 14 amino acids. In nucleotides, the CDR3 is TGTGCCAGCAGTTTATTTCAGACGAACACTGAAGCTTTCTTT. Protein product: CASSLFQTNTEAFF.

As DNA, the CDR3 is TGTGCCAGCAGCGTAGACACAGGGGGAAACACCATATATTTT. This translates into CASSVDTGGNTIYF. The chain links TRBV9 to TRBJ1-3; weak D call: TRBD1 (6 bases). CDR3 length: 14 residues. The V gene lost 0 bases and the J gene lost 4 bases, with 8 bases spanning the gap. Germline V gene sequence: CDR1 SGDLS, CDR2 YYNGEE. Complete variable domain (other parts from reference TRBV9 and TRBJ1-3): DSGVTQTPKHLITATGQRVTLRCSPRSGDLSVYWYQQSLDQGLQFLIQYYNGEERAKGNILERFSAQQFPDLHSELNLSSLELGDSALYFCASSVDTGGNTIYFGEGSWLTVV.

The V and J genes are TRBV5-1 and TRBJ2-3; unclear D gene. There are 14 residues in the CDR3. V was pared by 0 bases and J by 2 bases, with 7 bases between. CDR1 is SGHRS and CDR2 is YFSETQ in the germline V gene. CDR3 amino acids: CASSLEQTTDTQYF. The CDR3 nucleotides read TGCGCCAGCAGCTTGGAACAGACCACAGATACGCAGTATTTT.

The CDR3 DNA is TGTGCCAGCAGCTTAGAACCTAGCACAGATACGCAGTATTTT. Translation: CASSLEPSTDTQYF. This chain joins TRBV7-2 and TRBJ2-3; D not certain. The V end lost 1 base, the J end lost 0 bases, and 5 bases lay between the germline ends. The CDR3 runs 14 residues. CDR1 is SGHTA, CDR2 FQGNSA, per germline.

The chain combines TRBV10-2 with TRBJ2-7; D uncertain. Trimming took off 4 bases at V and 1 base at J, with 8 bases between the two ends. This CDR3 spans 13 amino acids. In germline, CDR1 is WSHSY, CDR2 SAAADI. The CDR3 here is CASSVGGSYEQYF. As DNA, the CDR3 is TGCGCCAGCAGTGTCGGCGGATCCTACGAGCAGTACTTC.

The V gene is TRBV3-1 (or the pseudogene TRBV3-2), the J gene TRBJ2-1; D is uncertain. V dropped 0 bases and J dropped 2 bases, with 8 bases sitting between them. Germline V gene sequence: CDR1 LGHDT, CDR2 YNNKEL (reference sequence). The CDR3 totals 15 residues. The CDR3 DNA reads TGTGCCAGCAGCCAAGATAGGGTTGCCTACAATGAGCAGTTCTTC. Its protein product is CASSQDRVAYNEQFF.

J is TRBJ2-4 and V is TRBV24-1; TRBD1 aligns across 8 bases. Per the germline V gene, CDR1 is KGHDR and CDR2 is SFDVKD. The CDR3 is 14 residues long. V trimming: 4 bases; J trimming: 8 bases; junction bases outside the gene matches: 6. CDR3 sequence reads: CATSDAGTGHIQYF. The DNA for the CDR3 is TGTGCCACCAGTGACGCCGGGACAGGACACATTCAGTACTTC.

The chain links TRBV7-2 to TRBJ1-4; D ambiguous. The germline CDR1 and CDR2 sequences are SGHTA and FQGNSA. The CDR3 has 11 amino acids. The germline V and J ends were trimmed by 2 bases and 6 bases, with 1 base remaining between them. The CDR3 spells CASSLYEKLFF. CDR3 DNA sequence: TGTGCCAGCAGCTTATATGAAAAACTGTTTTTT.

This chain connects TRBV19 to TRBJ1-5, with 9 bases that match TRBD1. The CDR3 consists of 16 residues. V shed 7 bases and J 2 bases; nucleotides not matched to a gene: 9. Germline-derived CDR1 and CDR2 are LNHDA and SQIVND (reference sequence). The CDR3 region has the DNA TGTGCCAGTACCGACCGGGACAGGGTTGGCAATCAGCCCCAGCATTTT. It codes for CASTDRDRVGNQPQHF.

J is TRBJ2-3 and V is TRBV25-1, with D perhaps matching TRBD1 (5 bases). This CDR3 has 14 amino acids. Germline CDR1 MGHDK, CDR2 SYGVNS. Trimming took 4 bases from V and 1 from J, leaving 9 bases between them. For the CDR3, the DNA is TGTGCCAGCAGTGGGGGCACCGGCACAGATACGCAGTATTTT. Protein product: CASSGGTGTDTQYF.

The rearrangement uses TRBV15 and TRBJ1-1; TRBD1 aligns across 9 bases. The V gene's germline CDR1 is LNHNV and CDR2 YYDKDF (reference sequence). With 2 bases clipped from V and 5 bases from J, the junction kept 9 bases outside the gene matches. The CDR3 contains 16 residues. CDR3 sequence: CATSRKTGGSWTEAFF. CDR3 in DNA: TGTGCCACCAGCAGAAAAACAGGGGGCTCGTGGACTGAAGCTTTCTTT.

The chain links TRBV9 to TRBJ2-1; TRBD1 matches at 9 bases. The CDR3 sequence is 15 residues long. Germline V gives CDR1 SGDLS, CDR2 YYNGEE. With V trimmed by 4 bases and J by 7 bases, 9 bases remained unmatched. CDR3 loop: CASSPRDRERNEQFF. CDR3 nucleotide sequence: TGTGCCAGCAGCCCGAGGGACAGGGAGCGGAATGAGCAGTTCTTC.

This chain connects TRBV6-5 to TRBJ1-5, with 9 bases lining up with TRBD1. Germline V gene sequence: CDR1 MNHEY, CDR2 SVGAGI. This CDR3 has 15 amino acids. J lost 0 bases, V lost 7 bases, and 4 bases had no gene match. The CDR3: CASIWDRASNQPQHF. Here the CDR3 DNA reads TGTGCCAGCATCTGGGACAGGGCTAGCAATCAGCCCCAGCATTTT.

The gene calls are TRBV27 and TRBJ1-2; no clear D. This CDR3 is built from 15 residues. Germline V gives CDR1 MNHEY, CDR2 SMNVEV (reference sequence). The V end lost 4 bases, the J end lost 4 bases, and 16 bases lay between the germline ends. CDR3 nucleotides: TGTGCCAGCAGTTCCCTCCAAGGACCTCCCTATGGCTACACCTTC. This codes for CASSSLQGPPYGYTF.

The V call is TRBV12-3 or TRBV12-4, the J call TRBJ2-5, with TRBD2 as a possible D gene (6 bases). The CDR3 loop spans 13 amino acids. V lost 3 bases and J lost 5, with 10 bases in between. This CDR3 reads CASSFVRGETQYF. CDR3 DNA: TGTGCCAGCAGTTTCGTCCGGGGGGAGACCCAGTACTTC.

This clone was observed once. The V gene is TRBV27, the J gene TRBJ2-7; D remains ambiguous. Germline V gene sequence: CDR1 MNHEY, CDR2 SMNVEV (reference sequence). The V and J ends lost 4 bases and 4 bases respectively, with 8 bases between them. This CDR3 has 12 residues. CDR3 DNA sequence: TGTGCCAGCAGTTCGGACGGATACGAGCAGTACTTC. This translates into CASSSDGYEQYF.

This clone occurred a few times. J is TRBJ1-2 and V is TRBV3-1 (or the pseudogene TRBV3-2); D unclear. Germline values: CDR1 LGHDT, CDR2 YNNKEL (reference sequence). The V end lost 1 base, the J end lost 8 bases, and 11 bases lay between the germline ends. The CDR3 is made up of 13 amino acids. CDR3 in amino acids: CASSQVEGRGYTF. The CDR3 region has the DNA TGTGCCAGCAGCCAAGTAGAAGGGAGGGGCTACACCTTC.

This chain joins TRBV7-8 and TRBJ1-2, with 8 nucleotides matching TRBD1. Per germline, CDR1 SGHVS and CDR2 FQNEAQ. The CDR3 length is 14 residues. With 5 bases clipped from V and 6 bases from J, the junction kept 8 bases outside the gene matches. The CDR3 here is CASSGRTGRDGYTF. CDR3 nucleotide sequence: TGTGCCAGCAGCGGCCGGACAGGGCGGGATGGCTACACCTTC.

This rearrangement joins TRBV2 to TRBJ2-4; D is unclear. This CDR3 spans 13 amino acids. The V end lost 1 base, the J end lost 6 bases, and 7 bases lay between the germline ends. From germline, CDR1 is SNHLY and CDR2 FYNNEI. CDR3 nucleotide sequence: TGTGCCAGCAGTGAAGGGTTGGGAAACATTCAGTACTTC. This translates into CASSEGLGNIQYF.

The chain carries TRBV5-1 and TRBJ2-5; a possible D gene is TRBD1 (6 bases). Trimming shortened V by 3 bases and J by 4 bases, and 10 bases separated the two germline ends. Germline lookup yields CDR1 SGHRS and CDR2 YFSETQ. This CDR3 region has 13 residues. This chain's CDR3 is CASSWTDPETQYF. The CDR3 DNA follows: TGCGCCAGCAGCTGGACAGACCCAGAGACCCAGTACTTC. Based on the CDR3 plus reference TRBV5-1 and TRBJ2-5, the full variable domain is KAGVTQTPRYLIKTRGQQVTLSCSPISGHRSVSWYQQTPGQGLQFLFEYFSETQRNKGNFPGRFSGRQFSNSRSEMNVSTLELGDSALYLCASSWTDPETQYFGPGTRLLVL.

V usage is TRBV4-2 and J usage is TRBJ1-5; D is unclear. The V gene's germline CDR1 is LGHNA and CDR2 YNFKEQ. V was clipped by 1 base and J by 5 bases, with 6 bases between them. The CDR3 contains 13 residues. The CDR3 DNA reads TGTGCCAGCAGCCAAGGCCAGGATCAGCCCCAGCATTTT. Its protein product is CASSQGQDQPQHF.